This TCR beta chain stems from a study of vaccination effects on CD4 cells after COVID-19. CDR3 length: 14 amino acids. Germline V gene sequence: CDR1 LNHDA, CDR2 SQIVND (reference sequence). V dropped 5 bases and J dropped 4 bases, with 14 bases sitting between them. Before sequencing, viral peptide pools were used by the ViraFEST assay to expand antigen-specific CD4+ T cells. Researchers isolated CD4+ T cells once 9 to 11 days of culture had elapsed. According to PCR results, the person was infected with SARS-CoV-2 between March and December 2020. The negative control culture used an HIV-1 Nef peptide pool. On day 3 and again on day 7, half the medium was replaced with IL-2 medium. Using immunoSEQ multiplex PCR, the repertoire was profiled, and TCRdb retains in-frame clones only, with some absent. The sample yields roughly 70,000 clones, around 70% seen once. This clone was picked up a small number of times. The antigen remains unidentified.

Sequenced material: CD4+ T cells from PBMCs cultured with HIV peptides, taken before COVID-19 vaccination. This sample's subset: HIV-1 Nef peptide pool negative control/reference culture. The TCR originated in a human donor who had a prior SARS-CoV-2 infection. This chain joins TRBV19 and TRBJ1-2; D not resolved. The CDR3 sequence: CASSLQPSGYGYTF. The DNA for the CDR3 is TGTGCCAGTAGTTTACAGCCATCCGGCTATGGCTACACCTTC.